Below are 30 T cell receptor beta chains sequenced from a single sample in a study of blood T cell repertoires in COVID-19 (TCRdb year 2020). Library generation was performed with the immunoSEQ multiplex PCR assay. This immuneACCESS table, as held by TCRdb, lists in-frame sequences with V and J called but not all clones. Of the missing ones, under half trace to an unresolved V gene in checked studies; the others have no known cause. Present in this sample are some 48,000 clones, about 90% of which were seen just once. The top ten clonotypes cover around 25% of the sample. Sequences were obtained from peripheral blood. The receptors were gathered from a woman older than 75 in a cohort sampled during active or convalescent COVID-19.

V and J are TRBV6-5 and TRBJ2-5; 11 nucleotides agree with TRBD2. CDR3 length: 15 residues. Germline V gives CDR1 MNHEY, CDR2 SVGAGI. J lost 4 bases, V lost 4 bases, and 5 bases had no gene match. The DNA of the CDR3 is TGTGCCAGCAGTTGGTTAGCGGGGGGGTCAGAGACCCAGTACTTC. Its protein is CASSWLAGGSETQYF.

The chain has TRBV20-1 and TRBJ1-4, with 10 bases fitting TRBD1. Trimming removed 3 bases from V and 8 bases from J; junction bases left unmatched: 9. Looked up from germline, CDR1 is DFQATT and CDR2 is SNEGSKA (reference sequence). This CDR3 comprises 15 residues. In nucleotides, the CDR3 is TGCAGTGCTAGTTTCCCGACAGGGGGCTCGGAAAAACTGTTTTTT. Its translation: CSASFPTGGSEKLFF.

CDR3 protein: CASSEGGLTSKGRFF. In DNA, the CDR3 is TGCGCCAGCAGCGAAGGGGGCCTGACTAGCAAGGGTCGGTTCTTC. The J gene is TRBJ2-1, the V gene TRBV4-1; TRBD1 or TRBD2 may be the D gene (7 bases each). V was clipped by 5 bases and J by 15 bases, with 26 bases between them. CDR3 length equals 15 residues. The germline V gene has CDR1 MGHRA and CDR2 YSYEKL.

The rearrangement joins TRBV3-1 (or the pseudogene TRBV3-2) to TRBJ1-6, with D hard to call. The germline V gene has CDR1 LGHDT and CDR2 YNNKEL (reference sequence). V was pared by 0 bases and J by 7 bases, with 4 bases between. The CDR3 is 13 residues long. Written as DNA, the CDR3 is TGTGCCAGCAGCCAAGATCCAAATTCACCCCTCCACTTT. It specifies CASSQDPNSPLHF.

CDR3 bases: TGCGCCAGCAGTCGTCTACAGGGGGCGAACTATGGCTACACCTTC. It specifies CASSRLQGANYGYTF. This chain joins TRBV10-2 and TRBJ1-2; 9 bases fit TRBD1. CDR1 and CDR2 (germline): WSHSY, SAAADI. V dropped 5 bases and J dropped 2; count of bases not matched to a gene: 6. The CDR3 is made up of 15 amino acids.

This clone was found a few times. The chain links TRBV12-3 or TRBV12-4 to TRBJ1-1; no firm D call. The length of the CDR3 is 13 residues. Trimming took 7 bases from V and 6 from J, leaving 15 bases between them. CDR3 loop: CASITGVESEAFF. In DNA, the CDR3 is TGTGCCAGCATCACCGGGGTAGAGTCTGAAGCTTTCTTT.

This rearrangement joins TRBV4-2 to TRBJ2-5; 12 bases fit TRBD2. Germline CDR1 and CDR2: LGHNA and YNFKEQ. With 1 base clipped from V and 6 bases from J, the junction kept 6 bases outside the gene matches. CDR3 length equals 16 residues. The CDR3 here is CASSQGRTSGAKTQYF. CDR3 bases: TGTGCCAGCAGCCAAGGGAGGACTAGCGGGGCAAAGACCCAGTACTTC.

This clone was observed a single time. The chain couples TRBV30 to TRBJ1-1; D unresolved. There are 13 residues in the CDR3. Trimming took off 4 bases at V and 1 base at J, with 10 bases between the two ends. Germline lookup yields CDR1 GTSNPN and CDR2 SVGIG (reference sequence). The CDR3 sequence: CAWNYKRNTEAFF. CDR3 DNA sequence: TGTGCCTGGAATTATAAGCGGAACACTGAAGCTTTCTTT.

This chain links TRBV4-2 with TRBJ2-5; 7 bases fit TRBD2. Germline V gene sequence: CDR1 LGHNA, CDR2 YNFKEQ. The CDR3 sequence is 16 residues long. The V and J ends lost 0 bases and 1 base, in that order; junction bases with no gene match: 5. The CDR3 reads CASSQEAGALQETQYF. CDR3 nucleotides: TGTGCCAGCAGCCAAGAGGCGGGAGCTCTCCAAGAGACCCAGTACTTC.

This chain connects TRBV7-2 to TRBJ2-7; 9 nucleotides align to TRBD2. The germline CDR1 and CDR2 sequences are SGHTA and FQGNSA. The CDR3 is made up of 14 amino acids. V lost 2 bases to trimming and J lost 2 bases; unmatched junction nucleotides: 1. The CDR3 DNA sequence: TGTGCCAGCAGCTTAAGACTAGCGGCCTACGAGCAGTACTTC. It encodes CASSLRLAAYEQYF.

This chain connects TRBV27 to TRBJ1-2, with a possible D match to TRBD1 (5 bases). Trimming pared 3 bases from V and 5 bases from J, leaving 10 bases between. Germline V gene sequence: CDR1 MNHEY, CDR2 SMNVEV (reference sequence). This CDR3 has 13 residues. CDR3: CASSLQGTYGYTF. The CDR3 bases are TGTGCCAGCAGTTTGCAGGGAACTTATGGCTACACCTTC.

The CDR3 sequence is CASTLTGDNQPQHF. The CDR3 bases are TGCGCCAGCACCCTGACAGGGGATAATCAGCCCCAGCATTTT. The rearrangement links TRBV10-2 to TRBJ1-5; 8 bases fit TRBD1. This CDR3 comprises 14 residues. V gave up 7 bases and J gave up 4 bases; unmatched junction bases: 6. Germline V gives CDR1 WSHSY, CDR2 SAAADI.

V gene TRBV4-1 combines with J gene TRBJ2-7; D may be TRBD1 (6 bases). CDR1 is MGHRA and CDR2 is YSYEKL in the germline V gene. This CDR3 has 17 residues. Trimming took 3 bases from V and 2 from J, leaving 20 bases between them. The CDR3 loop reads CASSQEPHQGRAYEQYF. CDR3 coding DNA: TGCGCCAGCAGCCAGGAGCCTCATCAGGGGCGGGCCTACGAGCAGTACTTC.

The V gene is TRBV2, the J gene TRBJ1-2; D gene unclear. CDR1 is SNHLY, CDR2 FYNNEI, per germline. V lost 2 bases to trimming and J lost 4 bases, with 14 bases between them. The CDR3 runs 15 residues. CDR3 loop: CASSEQLMGSYGYTF. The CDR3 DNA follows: TGTGCCAGCAGTGAACAACTGATGGGGAGCTATGGCTACACCTTC.

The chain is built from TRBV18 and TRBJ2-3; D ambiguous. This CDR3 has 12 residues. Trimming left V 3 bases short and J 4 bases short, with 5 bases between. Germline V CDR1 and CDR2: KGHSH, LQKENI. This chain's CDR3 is CASSPEADTQYF. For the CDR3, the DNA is TGTGCCAGCTCACCCGAGGCAGATACGCAGTATTTT.

CDR3 sequence reads: CASSISRSGGYTF. The CDR3 DNA follows: TGTGCCAGCAGTATTTCACGGAGCGGAGGCTACACCTTC. This chain links TRBV6-5 with TRBJ1-2; D unclear. There are 13 residues in the CDR3. V lost 5 bases and J lost 8, with 15 bases in between. Looked up from germline, CDR1 is MNHEY and CDR2 is SVGAGI.

CDR3: CASSVGGLGTDTQYF. Here the CDR3 DNA reads TGTGCCAGCAGCGTAGGGGGACTAGGAACAGATACGCAGTATTTT. This rearrangement joins TRBV9 to TRBJ2-3, with 8 positions matching TRBD2. Trimming removed 0 bases from V and 3 bases from J; junction bases left unmatched: 3. Germline lookup yields CDR1 SGDLS and CDR2 YYNGEE. This CDR3 region has 15 residues.

The CDR3 loop is CASSLRTGGDTGELFF. CDR3 nucleotide sequence: TGCGCCAGCAGCCTTAGGACAGGGGGAGACACCGGGGAGCTGTTTTTT. The chain links TRBV5-1 to TRBJ2-2; 10 bases are a match to TRBD1. The CDR3 length is 16 residues. In germline, CDR1 is SGHRS, CDR2 YFSETQ. After removal of 4 bases from V and 3 bases from J, the junction contained 6 bases not matched to a gene. Looking up the rest from reference TRBV5-1 and TRBJ2-2 gives the full variable domain: KAGVTQTPRYLIKTRGQQVTLSCSPISGHRSVSWYQQTPGQGLQFLFEYFSETQRNKGNFPGRFSGRQFSNSRSEMNVSTLELGDSALYLCASSLRTGGDTGELFFGEGSRLTVL.

The CDR3 region is CASSLLSGRYYNEQFF. For the CDR3, the DNA is TGTGCCAGCAGTTTGCTTAGCGGGAGGTACTACAATGAGCAGTTCTTC. The chain uses TRBV6-5 and TRBJ2-1; 10 bases match TRBD2. This CDR3 has 16 residues. Germline lookup yields CDR1 MNHEY and CDR2 SVGAGI. V was clipped by 4 bases and J by 3 bases; unmatched bases: 6.

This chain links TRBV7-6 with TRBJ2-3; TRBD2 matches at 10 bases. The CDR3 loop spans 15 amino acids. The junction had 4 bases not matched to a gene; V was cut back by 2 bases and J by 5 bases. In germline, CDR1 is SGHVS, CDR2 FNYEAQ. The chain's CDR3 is CASSLLAGVGDTQYF. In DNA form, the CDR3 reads TGTGCCAGCAGCTTACTAGCGGGAGTGGGAGATACGCAGTATTTT.

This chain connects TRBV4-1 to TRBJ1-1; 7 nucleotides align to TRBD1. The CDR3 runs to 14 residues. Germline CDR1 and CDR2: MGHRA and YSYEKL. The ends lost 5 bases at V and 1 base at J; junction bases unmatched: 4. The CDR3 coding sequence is TGCGCCAGCAGCTCGCGGACAGGGAACACTGAAGCTTTCTTT. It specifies CASSSRTGNTEAFF.

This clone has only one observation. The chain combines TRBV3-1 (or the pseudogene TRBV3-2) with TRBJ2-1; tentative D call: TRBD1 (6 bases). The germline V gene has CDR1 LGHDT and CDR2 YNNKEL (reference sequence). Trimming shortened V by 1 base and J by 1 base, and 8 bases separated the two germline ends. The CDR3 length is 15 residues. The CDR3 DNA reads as TGTGCCAGCAGCCAAGGAACAGGGTCCTACAATGAGCAGTTCTTC. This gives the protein CASSQGTGSYNEQFF.

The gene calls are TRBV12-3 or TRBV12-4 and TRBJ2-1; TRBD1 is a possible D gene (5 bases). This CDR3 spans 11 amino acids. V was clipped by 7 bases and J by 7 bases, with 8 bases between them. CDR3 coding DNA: TGTGCCAGCATGAACAGGAATGAGCAGTTCTTC. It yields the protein CASMNRNEQFF.

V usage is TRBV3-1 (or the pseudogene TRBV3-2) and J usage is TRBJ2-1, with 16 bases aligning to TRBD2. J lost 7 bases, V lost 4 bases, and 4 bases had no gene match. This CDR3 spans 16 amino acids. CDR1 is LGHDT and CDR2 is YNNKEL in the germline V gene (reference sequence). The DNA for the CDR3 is TGTGCCAGCAGCCGCGGGACTAGCGGGGGGGTTAATGAGCAGTTCTTC. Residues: CASSRGTSGGVNEQFF.

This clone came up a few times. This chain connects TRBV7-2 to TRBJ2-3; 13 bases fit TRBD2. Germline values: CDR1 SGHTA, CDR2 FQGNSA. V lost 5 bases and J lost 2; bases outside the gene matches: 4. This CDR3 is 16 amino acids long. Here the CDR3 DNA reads TGTGCCAGCAGCAGACTAGCGGGGGGCTCCACAGATACGCAGTATTTT. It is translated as CASSRLAGGSTDTQYF. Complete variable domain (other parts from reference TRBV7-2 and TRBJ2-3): GAGVSQSPSNKVTEKGKDVELRCDPISGHTALYWYRQSLGQGLEFLIYFQGNSAPDKSGLPSDRFSAERTGGSVSTLTIQRTQQEDSAVYLCASSRLAGGSTDTQYFGPGTRLTVL.

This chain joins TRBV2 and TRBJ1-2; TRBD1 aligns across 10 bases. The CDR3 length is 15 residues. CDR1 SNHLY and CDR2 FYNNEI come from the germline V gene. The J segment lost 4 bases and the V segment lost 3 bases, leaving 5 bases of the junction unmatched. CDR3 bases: TGTGCCAGCAGTGAGGACAGGGGGGGTCTCTATGGCTACACCTTC. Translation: CASSEDRGGLYGYTF.

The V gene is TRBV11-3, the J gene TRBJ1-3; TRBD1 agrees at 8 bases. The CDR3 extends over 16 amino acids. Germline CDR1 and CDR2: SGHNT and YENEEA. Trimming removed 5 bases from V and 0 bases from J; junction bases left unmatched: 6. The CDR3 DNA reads TGTGCCAGCAGCCAGGGACAGGCGCTCTCTGGAAACACCATATATTTT. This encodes CASSQGQALSGNTIYF.

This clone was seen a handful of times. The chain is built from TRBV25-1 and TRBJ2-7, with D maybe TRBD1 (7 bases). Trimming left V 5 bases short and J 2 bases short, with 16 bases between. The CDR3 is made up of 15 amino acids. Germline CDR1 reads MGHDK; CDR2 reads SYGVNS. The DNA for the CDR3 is TGTGCCAGCAGTAGTTCGGGGGACAGACCCTACGAGCAGTACTTC. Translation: CASSSSGDRPYEQYF.

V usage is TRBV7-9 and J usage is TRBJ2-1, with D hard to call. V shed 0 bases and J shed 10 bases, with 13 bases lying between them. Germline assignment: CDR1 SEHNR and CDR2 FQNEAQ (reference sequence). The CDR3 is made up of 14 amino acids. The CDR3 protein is CASSLARSLVEQFF. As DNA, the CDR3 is TGTGCCAGCAGCTTAGCGCGTTCTCTGGTGGAGCAGTTCTTC.

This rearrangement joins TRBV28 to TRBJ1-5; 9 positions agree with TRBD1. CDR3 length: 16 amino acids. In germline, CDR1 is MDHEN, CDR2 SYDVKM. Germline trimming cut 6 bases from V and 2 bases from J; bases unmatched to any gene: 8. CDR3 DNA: TGTGCCAGCAGCTCTCCGGGACAGGGCCGCAATCAGCCCCAGCATTTT. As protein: CASSSPGQGRNQPQHF.